Below are 8 T cell receptor beta chains sequenced from a single sample in a study of beta chain features in type 1 diabetes. Study conclusions and caveats: TCRB CDR3s were moderately but significantly shorter in Type 1 diabetes patients in all four CD4+ subsets.

Since all of the isolated RNA was reverse transcribed, expressed TCRB transcripts were what got sequenced. Repertoires were generated with immunoSEQ multiplex PCR, while TCRdb's copy carries only in-frame clones and drops some. Here the sample spans around 150,000 clones, about 10% being singletons. Antigens for these TCRs are unknown. Sequenced material: central memory CD4+ T cells from blood. These TCRs come from a woman in her 30s with type 1 diabetes.

The chain links TRBV5-1 to TRBJ2-5; no firm D call. Germline-derived CDR1 and CDR2 are SGHRS and YFSETQ. Trimming stripped 2 bases from V and 1 base from J, with 6 bases between. The CDR3 extends over 13 amino acids. The CDR3 reads CASSLDSQETQYF. CDR3 DNA: TGCGCCAGCAGCTTAGACTCCCAAGAGACCCAGTACTTC.

This chain joins TRBV29-1 and TRBJ2-5; the match to TRBD2 covers 10 bases. The CDR3 spans 13 residues. The germline V gene has CDR1 SQVTM and CDR2 ANQGSEA. Trimming removed 7 bases from V and 5 bases from J; junction bases left unmatched: 7. The CDR3 sequence: CSDISGRSETQYF. The CDR3, as DNA: TGCAGCGACATTAGCGGGAGGAGTGAGACCCAGTACTTC.

This clone was seen a handful of times. The same CDR3 is also encoded by other DNA sequences in this sample. The CDR3 coding sequence is TGCAGCGTTGGGACTAGCGGGGCAGATACGCAGTATTTT. Its protein is CSVGTSGADTQYF. The chain combines TRBV29-1 with TRBJ2-3, with TRBD2 matching 12 bases. CDR3 size: 13 residues. Germline V lookup: CDR1 SQVTM, CDR2 ANQGSEA. Unmatched junction bases numbered 0, after V lost 4 bases and J lost 4 bases.

This chain links TRBV18 with TRBJ2-7, with 7 positions matching TRBD1. The CDR3 runs 14 residues. CDR1 and CDR2 (germline): KGHSH, LQKENI. J lost 5 bases, V lost 3 bases, and 7 bases had no gene match. This CDR3 is CASSPVRGWDEQYF. The CDR3 DNA is TGTGCCAGCTCACCCGTCAGGGGGTGGGACGAGCAGTACTTC.

The chain uses TRBV18 and TRBJ2-5; D might be TRBD1 (5 bases). The CDR3 runs 14 residues. The germline gives CDR1 KGHSH, CDR2 LQKENI. Trimming removed 6 bases from V and 0 bases from J, with 11 bases in between. DNA of the CDR3: TGTGCCAGCTCGGGTACAGGTTACCAAGAGACCCAGTACTTC. This translates into CASSGTGYQETQYF.

The V and J genes are TRBV28 and TRBJ1-2; the D is unclear. CDR1 and CDR2 from the germline V gene are MDHEN and SYDVKM. The CDR3 contains 12 residues. V dropped 1 base and J dropped 7 bases, with 7 bases sitting between them. The chain's CDR3 is CASSLLRAGYTF. The CDR3 DNA sequence: TGTGCCAGCAGTTTATTACGCGCTGGCTACACCTTC.

The table lists this clone with a few counts. The chain joins TRBV27 to TRBJ2-7, with TRBD1 matching over 11 bases. CDR1 and CDR2 from the germline V gene are MNHEY and SMNVEV (reference sequence). V lost 5 bases, J lost 6 bases, and 9 bases stayed unmatched. The CDR3 sequence is 15 residues long. DNA for the CDR3: TGTGCCAGCAGTACGAGGGACAGGGGGAGCTCCGAGCAGTACTTC. Protein: CASSTRDRGSSEQYF.

The DNA for the CDR3 is TGTGCCAGCAGTTCCGCTAACCTAGCGGGAGCGGCCCAGTACTTC. This translates into CASSSANLAGAAQYF. The rearrangement joins TRBV28 to TRBJ2-5, with 10 bases matching TRBD2. The CDR3 runs 15 residues. Trimming cost V 4 bases and J 9 bases; bases outside gene matches: 11. Per germline, CDR1 MDHEN and CDR2 SYDVKM.